Each of the 27 T cell receptor beta chains below was sequenced from the same sample in a study of beta chain features in type 1 diabetes. Points from the study as a whole: Moderate but significant shortening of TCRB CDR3s was recorded in all four CD4+ subsets from Type 1 diabetes patients.

TCRB transcripts that were expressed got sequenced, as all of the isolated RNA had been reverse transcribed. Profiling relied on immunoSEQ multiplex PCR, and the TCRdb table lists in-frame clones only, not all of them. The sample lists 250,000 to 350,000 clones; 15% were seen once. No cognate antigen is known for these TCRs. The sequencing sample was made of naive CD4+ T cells from blood. The receptors stem from a man aged 18 to 30 with type 1 diabetes.

This chain joins TRBV28 and TRBJ2-7, with a tentative D call TRBD2 (5 bases). The length of the CDR3 is 14 residues. CDR1 is MDHEN and CDR2 is SYDVKM in the germline V gene. Trimming removed 5 bases from V and 4 bases from J, with 15 bases in between. This CDR3 is CASSPGGTNYEQYF. The CDR3 bases are TGTGCCAGCAGTCCCGGAGGTACCAATTACGAGCAGTACTTC.

The J gene is TRBJ2-3, the V gene TRBV2; D perhaps matches TRBD2 (6 bases). V was trimmed by 6 bases and J by 4 bases, leaving 17 bases between them. This CDR3 is built from 15 residues. CDR1 and CDR2 (germline): SNHLY, FYNNEI. The CDR3 sequence is CASRRLVAQPDTQYF. In nucleotides, the CDR3 is TGTGCCAGCAGACGACTAGTCGCTCAGCCAGATACGCAGTATTTT.

The rearrangement uses TRBV7-9 and TRBJ2-1; 7 bases match TRBD2. This CDR3 is 14 amino acids long. The V segment lost 5 bases and the J segment 9 bases; nucleotides outside the gene matches: 10. Per germline, CDR1 SEHNR and CDR2 FQNEAQ (reference sequence). The CDR3 loop reads CASSKSSGEGEQFF. The CDR3 DNA reads as TGTGCCAGCAGCAAATCTAGCGGAGAGGGTGAGCAGTTCTTC. Drawing the rest from reference TRBV7-9 and TRBJ2-1, the complete variable domain is DTGVSQNPRHKITKRGQNVTFRCDPISEHNRLYWYRQTLGQGPEFLTYFQNEAQLEKSRLLSDRFSAERPKGSFSTLEIQRTEQGDSAMYLCASSKSSGEGEQFFGPGTRLTVL.

The chain employs TRBV21-1 and TRBJ1-2. TRBV21-1 is labeled a pseudogene. The CDR3 runs 18 residues. This CDR3 reads CASSKALGGETSNYGYTF. The CDR3 nucleotides are TGTGCCAGCAGCAAAGCTCTCGGAGGCGAGACCTCGAACTATGGCTACACCTTC.

This chain connects TRBV28 to TRBJ2-4; TRBD1 matches at 7 bases. The CDR3 extends over 16 amino acids. V dropped 4 bases and J dropped 4; count of bases not matched to a gene: 10. Germline lookup yields CDR1 MDHEN and CDR2 SYDVKM. DNA of the CDR3: TGTGCCAGCAGTTCCCCCGCCTCGACAGGGAAAAACATTCAGTACTTC. Translated, it gives CASSSPASTGKNIQYF. The variable domain in full, completed from reference TRBV28 and TRBJ2-4, reads DVKVTQSSRYLVKRTGEKVFLECVQDMDHENMFWYRQDPGLGLRLIYFSYDVKMKEKGDIPEGYSVSREKKERFSLILESASTNQTSMYLCASSSPASTGKNIQYFGAGTRLSVL.

The rearrangement joins TRBV18 to TRBJ1-2; D gene uncertain. Germline V CDR1 and CDR2: KGHSH, LQKENI. The CDR3 contains 11 residues. V was shortened by 2 bases and J by 5 bases, with 3 bases between the two germline ends. CDR3 sequence reads: CASSPTYGYTF. The CDR3 region has the DNA TGTGCCAGCTCACCAACTTATGGCTACACCTTC.

This clone was found a few times. The rearrangement links TRBV18 to TRBJ2-7; 9 bases are a match to TRBD2. The CDR3 has 14 residues. J was trimmed by 6 bases and V by 2 bases; bases with no gene match: 5. Germline-derived CDR1 and CDR2 are KGHSH and LQKENI. Here the CDR3 DNA reads TGTGCCAGCTCACCAACTAGCGGGTCACTCGAGCAGTACTTC. Encoded protein: CASSPTSGSLEQYF.

The rearrangement uses TRBV5-4 and TRBJ1-1, with D unclear. The CDR3 covers 14 residues. V was trimmed by 3 bases and J by 12 bases, leaving 21 bases between them. Germline V gene lookup returns CDR1 SGHNT and CDR2 YYREEE (reference sequence). The CDR3 sequence: CASSSEPRTLTSFF. The CDR3 region has the DNA TGTGCCAGCAGCTCAGAACCTCGGACTTTGACTTCTTTCTTT.

V is TRBV10-3 and J is TRBJ2-5; D is unresolved. The CDR3 loop spans 13 amino acids. Germline CDR1 is ENHRY and CDR2 is SYGVKD. V lost 6 bases and J lost 5, with 13 bases in between. The CDR3 spells CAISTSTQETQYF. CDR3 DNA: TGTGCCATCAGCACCAGTACCCAGGAGACCCAGTACTTC.

This clone has only a few counts. The chain has TRBV2 and TRBJ2-5; 8 bases fit TRBD2. The CDR3 has 14 amino acids. Germline CDR1 SNHLY, CDR2 FYNNEI. The V segment lost 6 bases and the J segment 5 bases; nucleotides outside the gene matches: 8. The CDR3 loop is CASRKGLAQETQYF. CDR3 nucleotides: TGTGCCAGCAGGAAAGGACTAGCACAGGAGACCCAGTACTTC.

The chain combines TRBV10-1 with TRBJ2-1; the D gene is possibly TRBD1 (5 bases). This CDR3 contains 12 residues. V shed 1 base and J shed 10 bases, with 8 bases lying between them. CDR1 is WNHNN and CDR2 is SYGVQD in the germline V gene (reference sequence). The CDR3 reads CASSELGREQFF. The CDR3, as DNA: TGCGCCAGCAGTGAGTTGGGGCGAGAGCAGTTCTTC.

The genes are TRBV5-4 and TRBJ2-3; 7 nucleotides align to TRBD2. The CDR3 contains 14 residues. Germline lookup yields CDR1 SGHNT and CDR2 YYREEE (reference sequence). V was pared by 5 bases and J by 4 bases, with 7 bases of the junction left unmatched. The CDR3: CASSEGGRADTQYF. The CDR3 nucleotides read TGTGCCAGCAGTGAGGGAGGGCGTGCAGATACGCAGTATTTT.

The chain links TRBV7-9 to TRBJ2-1, with D tentatively TRBD2 (6 bases). Germline CDR1 SEHNR, CDR2 FQNEAQ (reference sequence). The CDR3 runs 15 residues. The germline V and J ends were trimmed by 2 bases and 4 bases, with 12 bases remaining between them. CDR3 sequence reads: CASSLRDSLYNEQFF. In DNA, the CDR3 is TGTGCCAGCAGCTTACGGGACTCACTATACAATGAGCAGTTCTTC.

This clone has more than one count but fewer than ten. This chain links TRBV7-2 with TRBJ2-7; a possible D gene is TRBD2 (5 bases). This CDR3 has 14 residues. V shed 2 bases and J shed 2 bases, with 10 bases lying between them. CDR1 is SGHTA and CDR2 is FQGNSA in the germline V gene. CDR3 amino acids: CASSLFPGTYEQYF. DNA of the CDR3: TGTGCCAGCAGCTTATTTCCGGGAACCTACGAGCAGTACTTC. The complete variable domain, with remaining parts taken from reference TRBV7-2 and TRBJ2-7, reads GAGVSQSPSNKVTEKGKDVELRCDPISGHTALYWYRQSLGQGLEFLIYFQGNSAPDKSGLPSDRFSAERTGGSVSTLTIQRTQQEDSAVYLCASSLFPGTYEQYFGPGTRLTVT.

The table lists this clone with a few counts. The rearrangement uses TRBV25-1 and TRBJ2-7; TRBD2 might be the D (6 bases). V was pared by 2 bases and J by 2 bases, with 13 bases between. The CDR3 spans 15 residues. Germline CDR1 and CDR2: MGHDK and SYGVNS. The CDR3 DNA sequence: TGTGCCAGCAGTGAAGCCTCAGGGAGGACCTACGAGCAGTACTTC. It specifies CASSEASGRTYEQYF.

The table lists this clone with a few counts. This sequence joins TRBV5-4 and TRBJ2-3, with D possibly matching TRBD2 (7 bases). Germline V gives CDR1 SGHNT, CDR2 YYREEE (reference sequence). Trimming removed 6 bases at V and 3 bases at J, with 20 bases between. CDR3 length: 16 residues. CDR3 region: CASTRGGGASTDTQYF. The DNA for the CDR3 is TGTGCCAGCACCCGAGGAGGGGGGGCCTCAACAGATACGCAGTATTTT.

CDR3 in DNA: TGTGCCAGCAGCCGGACTAGCTGGGAAGAGACCCAGTACTTC. It is translated as CASSRTSWEETQYF. The chain is built from TRBV7-2 and TRBJ2-5; 8 bases line up with TRBD2. V shed 5 bases, J shed 3 bases, and the junction held 5 bases outside the gene matches. CDR3 length equals 14 residues. CDR1 is SGHTA, CDR2 FQGNSA, per germline. Based on the CDR3 plus reference TRBV7-2 and TRBJ2-5, the full variable domain is GAGVSQSPSNKVTEKGKDVELRCDPISGHTALYWYRQSLGQGLEFLIYFQGNSAPDKSGLPSDRFSAERTGGSVSTLTIQRTQQEDSAVYLCASSRTSWEETQYFGPGTRLLVL.

V gene TRBV5-6 combines with J gene TRBJ2-1, with D possibly matching TRBD2 (7 bases). The CDR3 is made up of 18 amino acids. In germline, CDR1 is SGHDT, CDR2 YYEEEE. V was trimmed by 4 bases and J by 1 base, leaving 21 bases between them. CDR3 amino acids: CASSPGGATSPSYNEQFF. CDR3 in DNA: TGTGCCAGCAGCCCTGGGGGGGCGACTAGCCCGTCCTACAATGAGCAGTTCTTC.

This chain joins TRBV7-9 and TRBJ2-5; 13 bases match TRBD2. CDR1 and CDR2 from the germline V gene are SEHNR and FQNEAQ (reference sequence). CDR3 length: 19 amino acids. V trimming: 2 bases; J trimming: 3 bases; junction bases outside the gene matches: 12. The CDR3 DNA reads TGTGCCAGCAGCTTATACGGGAATGCCACTAGCGGGAGGGAAGAGACCCAGTACTTC. Protein: CASSLYGNATSGREETQYF.

The chain carries TRBV28 and TRBJ2-2; D is uncertain. This CDR3 spans 12 amino acids. CDR1 and CDR2 (germline): MDHEN, SYDVKM. V was shortened by 8 bases and J by 8 bases, with 12 bases between the two germline ends. CDR3 sequence: CASWRGAGELFF. CDR3 DNA: TGTGCCAGCTGGCGCGGTGCGGGGGAGCTGTTTTTT.

This clone was seen more than once but under ten times. The chain couples TRBV5-1 to TRBJ1-5; D gene uncertain. The CDR3 contains 15 residues. Germline CDR1 is SGHRS and CDR2 is YFSETQ. Trimming shortened V by 0 bases and J by 0 bases, and 7 bases separated the two germline ends. The CDR3 spells CASSLDINSNQPQHF. DNA of the CDR3: TGCGCCAGCAGCTTGGACATCAATAGCAATCAGCCCCAGCATTTT.

This clone was counted between two and nine times. The CDR3 loop reads CASRQGLQAGREQYF. In nucleotides, the CDR3 is TGTGCCAGCAGGCAGGGACTCCAGGCAGGGAGAGAGCAGTACTTC. The V call is TRBV6-5, the J call TRBJ2-7; TRBD2 might be the D (6 bases). This CDR3 is built from 15 residues. CDR1 and CDR2 (germline): MNHEY, SVGAGI. The ends were cut back, 6 bases at V and 7 bases at J, with 22 bases in the middle.

This clone was found a few times. This chain links TRBV18 with TRBJ1-5, with 9 positions matching TRBD1. Germline lookup yields CDR1 KGHSH and CDR2 LQKENI. The CDR3 sequence is 16 residues long. J lost 4 bases, V lost 3 bases, and 7 bases had no gene match. The CDR3 spells CASSPPGQGLNQPQHF. CDR3 nucleotide sequence: TGTGCCAGCTCACCTCCGGGACAGGGACTTAATCAGCCCCAGCATTTT.

The gene calls are TRBV5-1 and TRBJ1-2; 8 bases agree with TRBD1. Trimming took 4 bases from V and 2 from J; bases not matched to a gene: 10. The germline CDR1 and CDR2 sequences are SGHRS and YFSETQ. The CDR3 is 16 residues long. Here the CDR3 reads CASSRRGQGANYGYTF. CDR3 in DNA: TGCGCCAGCAGCCGACGAGGACAGGGAGCAAACTATGGCTACACCTTC.

This clone was counted between two and nine times. This chain uses TRBV5-4 with TRBJ2-1; no clear D gene. Trimming cost V 2 bases and J 8 bases, with 17 bases left between them. CDR3 length: 15 residues. Germline V gives CDR1 SGHNT, CDR2 YYREEE (reference sequence). The CDR3 loop reads CASSFVTSPVDEQFF. The CDR3 DNA follows: TGTGCCAGCAGCTTTGTTACTTCCCCGGTGGATGAGCAGTTCTTC. Drawing the rest from reference TRBV5-4 and TRBJ2-1, the complete variable domain is ETGVTQSPTHLIKTRGQQVTLRCSSQSGHNTVSWYQQALGQGPQFIFQYYREEENGRGNFPPRFSGLQFPNYSSELNVNALELDDSALYLCASSFVTSPVDEQFFGPGTRLTVL.

Only a few counts were recorded for this clone. V gene TRBV9 combines with J gene TRBJ2-3; 10 bases are shared with TRBD1. The CDR3 spans 15 residues. CDR1 and CDR2 (germline): SGDLS, YYNGEE. J was trimmed by 5 bases and V by 4 bases; bases with no gene match: 7. The CDR3 loop is CASSPRQGARDTQYF. The CDR3 DNA reads as TGTGCCAGCAGCCCTCGACAGGGGGCACGAGATACGCAGTATTTT. The full variable domain, with the rest looked up from reference TRBV9 and TRBJ2-3, is DSGVTQTPKHLITATGQRVTLRCSPRSGDLSVYWYQQSLDQGLQFLIQYYNGEERAKGNILERFSAQQFPDLHSELNLSSLELGDSALYFCASSPRQGARDTQYFGPGTRLTVL.

V and J are TRBV9 and TRBJ2-2; D call uncertain. CDR1 is SGDLS and CDR2 is YYNGEE in the germline V gene. The V end lost 4 bases, the J end lost 6 bases, and 13 bases lay between the germline ends. CDR3 length equals 14 residues. As DNA, the CDR3 is TGTGCCAGCAGCACCCAAGGAGTTGCCGGGGAGCTGTTTTTT. It encodes CASSTQGVAGELFF. The full variable domain, completed using reference TRBV9 and TRBJ2-2, is DSGVTQTPKHLITATGQRVTLRCSPRSGDLSVYWYQQSLDQGLQFLIQYYNGEERAKGNILERFSAQQFPDLHSELNLSSLELGDSALYFCASSTQGVAGELFFGEGSRLTVL.